These T cell receptor beta chains were read from a single sample in a study of cytomegalovirus exposure and HLA in healthy donors. Some clones are missing from TCRdb's copy, which holds only in-frame ones; the method was immunoSEQ multiplex PCR. The sample shows 250,000 to 400,000 clones, approximately 86% of them seen only once. Sequenced sample: PBMCs. Receptors were obtained from a woman aged 25 to 39 in good health and CMV-seropositive. Both conserved end residues are part of each CDR3. D genes are given only for firm matches. Expanded clones get a size class; other rows say once, few or many, or leave the size out.

D gene	V gene	CDR3 length	clone size	J gene	CDR3 protein	CDR3 DNA
.	TRBV10-3	12	.	TRBJ2-7	CAISDSEVEQYF	TGTGCCATCAGTGATTCCGAGGTCGAGCAGTACTTC
TRBD1	TRBV6-5	15	.	TRBJ1-6	CASSYEGARDSPLHF	TGTGCCAGCAGTTACGAGGGGGCTAGGGATTCACCCCTCCACTTT
.	TRBV6-5	14	.	TRBJ2-7	CASSYYTQGGEQYF	TGTGCCAGCAGTTACTACACTCAGGGAGGCGAGCAGTACTTC
TRBD1	TRBV6-1	13	.	TRBJ1-2	CASRDSEVDGYTF	TGTGCCAGCCGGGACAGTGAGGTTGATGGCTACACCTTC
.	TRBV10-3	13	.	TRBJ2-5	CAISERESETQYF	TGTGCCATCAGTGAGAGGGAGTCGGAGACCCAGTACTTC
.	TRBV6-1	13	.	TRBJ1-3	CASSERGINTIYF	TGTGCCAGCAGTGAACGAGGGATAAACACCATATATTTT
TRBD1	TRBV6-4	14	.	TRBJ1-6	CASSHGQAKSPLHF	TGTGCCAGCAGCCACGGACAGGCAAAATCACCCCTCCACTTT
TRBD1	TRBV4-2	13	.	TRBJ2-5	CASSLDREETQYF	TGTGCCAGCAGTCTGGACAGGGAAGAGACCCAGTACTTC
.	TRBV7-3	15	few	TRBJ2-1	CASSFRSGSYNEQFF	TGTGCCAGCAGCTTTCGGAGCGGGTCCTACAATGAGCAGTTCTTC
.	TRBV7-9	17	.	TRBJ2-1	CAAQRSAATTAYNEQFF	TGTGCCGCACAACGAAGCGCGGCTACTACCGCCTACAATGAGCAGTTCTTC
.	TRBV2	13	.	TRBJ1-1	CASSETGSTEAFF	TGTGCCAGCAGTGAAACAGGGTCGACTGAAGCTTTCTTT
.	TRBV7-9	14	.	TRBJ1-6	CASSLAQGNSPLHF	TGTGCCAGCAGCTTAGCCCAGGGAAATTCACCCCTCCACTTT
.	TRBV29-1	14	.	TRBJ2-2	CSVNDRLNTGELFF	TGCAGCGTTAACGACAGGTTGAACACCGGGGAGCTGTTTTTT
.	TRBV5-1	13	.	TRBJ1-4	CASSAPGNEKLFF	TGCGCCAGCAGCGCGCCGGGGAATGAAAAACTGTTTTTT
TRBD2	TRBV28	13	.	TRBJ2-7	CASEGLGAAEQYF	TGTGCCAGCGAGGGACTAGGGGCCGCCGAGCAGTACTTC
.	TRBV28	17	once	TRBJ2-5	CASSYPEVAAPQETQYF	TGTGCCAGCAGTTACCCCGAGGTAGCGGCCCCGCAAGAGACCCAGTACTTC
.	TRBV6-5	13	.	TRBJ1-2	CASSYSEHRSYTF	TGTGCCAGCAGTTACTCGGAACACCGAAGCTACACCTTC
TRBD1	TRBV2	12	few	TRBJ1-1	CAGSRGVTEAFF	TGTGCCGGAAGCAGGGGGGTCACTGAAGCTTTCTTT
.	TRBV5-1	17	.	TRBJ1-3	CASSLGTPELTGNTIYF	TGCGCCAGCAGCCTGGGGACACCCGAGTTAACTGGAAACACCATATATTTT
TRBD1	TRBV11-2	16	.	TRBJ2-2	CASSSRQGRNTGELFF	TGTGCCAGCAGCTCCAGACAGGGGAGGAACACCGGGGAGCTGTTTTTT
TRBD1	TRBV28	16	.	TRBJ2-2	CASRAGQGVWTGELFF	TGTGCCAGCAGGGCGGGACAGGGGGTATGGACCGGGGAGCTGTTTTTT
TRBD2	TRBV28	17	.	TRBJ2-7	CASSLPAFSGFSDEQYF	TGTGCCAGCAGTTTACCCGCGTTTAGCGGGTTTTCCGACGAGCAGTACTTC
.	TRBV5-6	14	.	TRBJ1-2	CASSWGNSGKGYTF	TGTGCCAGCAGCTGGGGAAACAGCGGAAAAGGCTACACCTTC
.	TRBV2	16	.	TRBJ1-3	CASSAARGEKGNTIYF	TGTGCCAGCAGTGCCGCCCGTGGGGAGAAGGGAAACACCATATATTTT
TRBD1	TRBV7-9	17	.	TRBJ1-2	CASSPFRDRGSSYGYTF	TGTGCCAGCAGCCCTTTCCGGGACAGGGGCTCTAGCTATGGCTACACCTTC
.	TRBV6-5	16	once	TRBJ1-1	CASSYRANTPNTEAFF	TGTGCCAGCAGTTACAGGGCCAACACCCCTAACACTGAAGCTTTCTTT
TRBD1	TRBV4-1	16	.	TRBJ2-5	CASSLVGTGTKETQYF	TGCGCCAGCAGCCTTGTCGGGACAGGTACGAAAGAGACCCAGTACTTC
TRBD2	TRBV25-1	15	.	TRBJ2-7	CASSSSLAGTYEQYF	TGTGCCAGCAGCTCGAGTCTAGCGGGGACCTACGAGCAGTACTTC
TRBD2	TRBV7-9	16	.	TRBJ2-7	CASSFSGPSGGYEQYF	TGTGCCAGCAGCTTTTCCGGGCCAAGCGGGGGGTACGAGCAGTACTTC
.	TRBV14	16	.	TRBJ1-2	CASSQDLTGTILGYTF	TGTGCCAGCAGCCAAGATCTCACCGGGACCATATTAGGCTACACCTTC
TRBD2	TRBV7-6	14	.	TRBJ2-1	CASTGSGGRDEQFF	TGTGCCAGCACAGGTAGCGGGGGCCGGGATGAGCAGTTCTTC
.	TRBV6-5	11	.	TRBJ1-1	CASSWGTEAFF	TGTGCCAGCAGTTGGGGTACTGAAGCTTTCTTT
TRBD1	TRBV6-5	15	.	TRBJ2-2	CATKSDRTNTGELFF	TGTGCCACGAAATCGGACAGGACGAACACCGGGGAGCTGTTTTTT
.	TRBV6-5	14	.	TRBJ1-1	CASRLRGGHTEAFF	TGTGCCAGCAGACTTCGGGGCGGTCACACTGAAGCTTTCTTT
.	TRBV6-8	19	.	TRBJ1-5	CASSYSGEEQGNRNQPQHF	TGTGCCAGCAGTTACTCGGGGGAGGAGCAGGGGAATCGCAATCAGCCCCAGCATTTT
TRBD2	TRBV7-2	15	.	TRBJ2-7	CASSFLSGDSYEQYF	TGTGCCAGCAGCTTTCTGAGCGGGGACTCCTACGAGCAGTACTTC
.	TRBV6-5	15	.	TRBJ2-7	CASSGRDRARHEQYF	TGTGCCAGCAGTGGGCGGGACAGAGCTCGCCACGAGCAGTACTTC
.	TRBV4-2	14	.	TRBJ2-1	CASSQDLGSYEQFF	TGTGCCAGCAGCCAAGATCTGGGTAGCTATGAGCAGTTCTTC
TRBD2	TRBV28	12	.	TRBJ2-7	CASSLGEGEQYF	TGTGCCAGCAGTTTAGGGGAGGGCGAGCAGTACTTC
.	TRBV27	15	few	TRBJ1-2	CASSLLAAANYGYTF	TGTGCCAGCAGTTTACTTGCGGCTGCAAACTATGGCTACACCTTC
TRBD1	TRBV29-1	15	.	TRBJ2-1	CSVDWIGQGAVEQFF	TGCAGCGTTGATTGGATAGGACAGGGGGCCGTTGAGCAGTTCTTC
.	TRBV15	16	.	TRBJ1-5	CATSRVSGVGNQPQHF	TGTGCCACCAGCAGAGTTTCAGGGGTCGGGAATCAGCCCCAGCATTTT
.	TRBV6-5	12	.	TRBJ2-1	CASKGPYNEQFF	TGTGCCAGTAAGGGGCCCTACAATGAGCAGTTCTTC
.	TRBV7-6	16	.	TRBJ2-6	CASSLASGSGANVLTF	TGTGCCAGCAGCCTCGCTTCCGGCTCTGGGGCCAACGTCCTGACTTTC
TRBD1	TRBV7-9	15	.	TRBJ1-2	CASSMTGDLNYGYTF	TGTGCCAGCAGCATGACAGGGGACCTTAACTATGGCTACACCTTC
TRBD1	TRBV27	15	.	TRBJ1-6	CASSPPRGQGAPLHF	TGTGCCAGCAGCCCTCCCCGTGGGCAGGGGGCACCCCTCCACTTT
TRBD1	TRBV15	12	.	TRBJ2-7	CATSRDRDSANF	TGTGCCACCAGCAGAGACCGGGACAGCGCAAACTTC
.	TRBV28	14	.	TRBJ1-1	CASSPIGGRTEAFF	TGTGCCAGCAGTCCCATCGGGGGGCGGACTGAAGCTTTCTTT
TRBD2	TRBV25-1	14	.	TRBJ2-1	CASSVGGSSDEQFF	TGTGCCAGCAGTGTGGGCGGGAGTTCGGATGAGCAGTTCTTC
TRBD1	TRBV4-3	16	.	TRBJ2-2	CASSQGTGKGDGELFF	TGCGCCAGCAGCCAAGGGACAGGGAAGGGAGACGGGGAGCTGTTTTTT
TRBD1	TRBV27	13	few	TRBJ1-4	CASSGTTGGKLFF	TGTGCCAGCAGTGGGACGACAGGGGGGAAACTGTTTTTT
TRBD1	TRBV19	17	.	TRBJ2-6	CASIGTGKSSGANVLTF	TGTGCCAGCATTGGGACAGGGAAGAGCTCTGGGGCCAACGTCCTGACTTTC
.	TRBV13	13	.	TRBJ1-1	CASSHSGDTEAFF	TGTGCCAGCAGTCATTCAGGGGACACTGAAGCTTTCTTT
.	TRBV28	14	.	TRBJ2-1	CASRVISIGNEQFF	TGTGCCAGCAGGGTTATCTCGATTGGCAATGAGCAGTTCTTC
.	TRBV2	11	.	TRBJ2-5	CASSEGETQYF	TGTGCCAGCAGTGAAGGGGAGACCCAGTACTTC
.	TRBV28	13	.	TRBJ2-1	CASRTSPPDEQFF	TGTGCCAGCAGGACCTCGCCTCCAGATGAGCAGTTCTTC
TRBD2	TRBV28	14	.	TRBJ2-1	CASRILAGDSEQFF	TGTGCCAGCAGAATACTAGCGGGAGACAGTGAGCAGTTCTTC
.	TRBV11-1	18	.	TRBJ2-7	CASSLPSGTEIEAYEQYF	TGTGCCAGCAGCTTACCCTCCGGGACTGAAATTGAAGCCTACGAGCAGTACTTC